Shown below are 30 T cell receptor beta chains from a single sample sequenced in a study of blood T cell repertoires in COVID-19. Using immunoSEQ multiplex PCR, the repertoire was profiled, and TCRdb retains in-frame clones only, with some absent. The data hold roughly 53,000 clones, with around 86% observed a single time. Sequencing was performed on peripheral blood. Receptors originate from a man in his forties or fifties with active COVID-19.

The V gene is TRBV6-5, the J gene TRBJ1-6; D may be TRBD1 (5 bases). In germline, CDR1 is MNHEY, CDR2 SVGAGI. The CDR3 covers 15 residues. V lost 5 bases to trimming and J lost 2 bases, with 10 bases between them. CDR3 DNA: TGTGCCAGCAGTCCAGGGCCCGCCTATAATTCACCCCTCCACTTT. It yields the protein CASSPGPAYNSPLHF.

The chain has TRBV28 and TRBJ2-7, with 7 positions matching TRBD2. Germline V gene data show CDR1 as MDHEN and CDR2 as SYDVKM. CDR3 length: 14 residues. V dropped 7 bases and J dropped 2; count of bases not matched to a gene: 8. CDR3 sequence: CASNPGGLAYEQYF. The CDR3 bases are TGTGCCAGCAACCCGGGGGGTTTGGCCTACGAGCAGTACTTC.

V and J are TRBV20-1 and TRBJ2-5; 10 bases agree with TRBD2. With 3 bases clipped from V and 0 bases from J, the junction kept 7 bases outside the gene matches. Germline values: CDR1 DFQATT, CDR2 SNEGSKA (reference sequence). CDR3 length equals 16 residues. CDR3 sequence (DNA): TGCAGTGCTAGTTTAACTAGCGGGATGTACCAAGAGACCCAGTACTTC. The encoded protein is CSASLTSGMYQETQYF.

The V call is TRBV4-1, the J call TRBJ2-1; 8 bases line up with TRBD2. Trimming removed 0 bases from V and 3 bases from J; junction bases left unmatched: 4. This CDR3 contains 16 residues. Looked up from germline, CDR1 is MGHRA and CDR2 is YSYEKL. As DNA, the CDR3 is TGCGCCAGCAGCCAAGACTGGCGGGGGGACTACAATGAGCAGTTCTTC. It yields the protein CASSQDWRGDYNEQFF.

The chain couples TRBV19 to TRBJ1-4, with 9 bases matching TRBD1. V was clipped by 6 bases and J by 10 bases; unmatched bases: 6. This CDR3 region has 13 residues. Germline V lookup: CDR1 LNHDA, CDR2 SQIVND (reference sequence). The CDR3 protein is CASSPGQGGKLFF. CDR3 nucleotides: TGTGCCAGTAGCCCGGGACAGGGCGGAAAACTGTTTTTT.

This rearrangement joins TRBV7-7 to TRBJ2-5; 9 nucleotides line up with TRBD1. Germline loops: CDR1 SSHAT, CDR2 FNYEAQ (reference sequence). The V gene end was trimmed by 0 bases and the J gene end by 2 bases; junction bases not matched to a gene: 10. The CDR3 length is 18 residues. This chain's CDR3 is CASSLAPDRGQRQETQYF. CDR3 in DNA: TGTGCCAGCAGCTTAGCTCCGGACAGGGGCCAAAGGCAAGAGACCCAGTACTTC.

The chain combines TRBV28 with TRBJ2-7, with 7 bases matching TRBD1. V was pared by 6 bases and J by 2 bases, with 10 bases of the junction left unmatched. This CDR3 is 15 amino acids long. Germline CDR1 MDHEN, CDR2 SYDVKM. The CDR3 DNA follows: TGTGCCAGCAGCCTGAACCGGGACAGCGCCTACGAGCAGTACTTC. As protein: CASSLNRDSAYEQYF.

The CDR3 here is CASSRSGNRNTIYF. CDR3 nucleotides: TGTGCCAGCAGCCGATCCGGGAATAGAAACACCATATATTTT. The V call is TRBV3-1 (or the pseudogene TRBV3-2), the J call TRBJ1-3; no reliable D call. Trimming stripped 4 bases from V and 5 bases from J, with 12 bases between. The CDR3 spans 14 residues. Germline CDR1 LGHDT, CDR2 YNNKEL (reference sequence).

The gene calls are TRBV27 and TRBJ1-1; no clear D. Germline CDR1 is MNHEY and CDR2 is SMNVEV (reference sequence). Trimming stripped 0 bases from V and 1 base from J, with 6 bases between. The CDR3 consists of 14 residues. CDR3 in DNA: TGTGCCAGCAGTTTATCAGCCGGGAACACTGAAGCTTTCTTT. Translation gives CASSLSAGNTEAFF.

This rearrangement joins TRBV7-9 to TRBJ2-3; D is unresolved. CDR1 SEHNR and CDR2 FQNEAQ come from the germline V gene (reference sequence). The CDR3 runs to 13 residues. V was shortened by 5 bases and J by 4 bases, with 10 bases between the two germline ends. The CDR3 region is CASSARSADTQYF. The CDR3 DNA reads as TGTGCCAGCAGCGCGAGGAGCGCAGATACGCAGTATTTT. Combining the CDR3 with reference TRBV7-9 and TRBJ2-3 gives the whole variable domain DTGVSQNPRHKITKRGQNVTFRCDPISEHNRLYWYRQTLGQGPEFLTYFQNEAQLEKSRLLSDRFSAERPKGSFSTLEIQRTEQGDSAMYLCASSARSADTQYFGPGTRLTVL.

In regard to this clone: The sample carries other DNA sequences with the same CDR3. V gene TRBV6-5 combines with J gene TRBJ1-1; no clear D. Germline CDR1 is MNHEY and CDR2 is SVGAGI. Trimming removed 2 bases at V and 1 base at J, with 5 bases between. The CDR3 loop spans 13 amino acids. The CDR3 spells CASSYTENTEAFF. Written as DNA, the CDR3 is TGTGCCAGCAGTTACACAGAGAACACTGAAGCTTTCTTT.

This chain links TRBV9 with TRBJ1-3; possible D gene TRBD1, 5 bases. Germline CDR1 SGDLS, CDR2 YYNGEE. This CDR3 is 16 amino acids long. Deletions cut 6 bases from V and 0 bases from J, with 16 bases between. In DNA, the CDR3 is TGTGCCAGCACCAGCACGGGACTCCGCTCTGGAAACACCATATATTTT. As protein: CASTSTGLRSGNTIYF.

The chain joins TRBV11-2 to TRBJ2-2; D may be TRBD2 (5 bases). The V gene lost 3 bases and the J gene lost 0 bases, with 11 bases spanning the gap. Germline V CDR1 and CDR2: SGHAT, FQNNGV. The CDR3 loop spans 16 amino acids. The CDR3: CASSLTNPSNTGELFF. CDR3 coding DNA: TGTGCCAGCAGCTTGACTAACCCCTCGAACACCGGGGAGCTGTTTTTT.

The chain has TRBV9 and TRBJ2-1; the D is unclear. V was trimmed by 2 bases and J by 15 bases, leaving 15 bases between them. This CDR3 is built from 12 residues. Germline V CDR1 and CDR2: SGDLS, YYNGEE. The CDR3 DNA follows: TGTGCCAGCAGCGTCTCCAGTCCTTTGCTGTTCTTC. It translates to CASSVSSPLLFF.

This clone has just a few counts. This sequence joins TRBV6-5 and TRBJ1-1, with 11 bases that match TRBD1. Germline V gene lookup returns CDR1 MNHEY and CDR2 SVGAGI. The CDR3 has 14 amino acids. V was pared by 8 bases and J by 6 bases, with 8 bases of the junction left unmatched. The CDR3 nucleotides are TGTGCCAGCGGAAGGACAGGGGGCGGCTCTGAAGCTTTCTTT. Translation: CASGRTGGGSEAFF.

The V and J genes are TRBV10-3 and TRBJ1-2, with D unclear. Trimming cost V 5 bases and J 1 base, with 5 bases left between them. The germline V gene has CDR1 ENHRY and CDR2 SYGVKD. The length of the CDR3 is 12 residues. DNA for the CDR3: TGTGCCATCAGTCAGGTTAACTATGGCTACACCTTC. It specifies CAISQVNYGYTF.

The V and J genes are TRBV24-1 and TRBJ2-2, with 9 bases matching TRBD1. The CDR3 loop spans 15 amino acids. V dropped 2 bases and J dropped 5; count of bases not matched to a gene: 2. The V gene's germline CDR1 is KGHDR and CDR2 SFDVKD. The CDR3 reads CATSDYRGRTGELFF. CDR3 nucleotides: TGTGCCACCAGTGATTACAGGGGGCGAACCGGGGAGCTGTTTTTT.

The rearrangement uses TRBV6-5 and TRBJ1-5; 10 bases match TRBD1. There are 15 residues in the CDR3. Unmatched junction bases numbered 8, after V lost 6 bases and J lost 6 bases. From germline, CDR1 is MNHEY and CDR2 SVGAGI. The CDR3 is CASSLSRTGGQPQHF. The CDR3 nucleotides read TGTGCCAGCAGCCTATCGAGGACAGGGGGTCAGCCCCAGCATTTT.

This sequence joins TRBV13 and TRBJ2-3, with D possibly being TRBD2 (5 bases). CDR3 length: 15 amino acids. Trimming removed 1 base from V and 2 bases from J, with 10 bases in between. Germline CDR1 reads PRHDT; CDR2 reads FYEKMQ (reference sequence). CDR3 loop: CASSLAEVLTDTQYF. The DNA of the CDR3 is TGTGCCAGCAGCTTAGCGGAGGTACTCACAGATACGCAGTATTTT.

This clone was observed a handful of times. The chain employs TRBV6-4 and TRBJ2-2; a weak D match, TRBD1 (6 bases). The germline V gene has CDR1 MRHNA and CDR2 SNTAGT. CDR3 size: 14 residues. Trimming took 4 bases from V and 6 from J, leaving 12 bases between them. DNA for the CDR3: TGTGCCAGCAGTGTACAGGGCTCCGCCGGGGAGCTGTTTTTT. It is translated as CASSVQGSAGELFF.

J is TRBJ1-1 and V is TRBV5-6, with 7 bases lining up with TRBD1. The germline V gene encodes CDR1 SGHDT and CDR2 YYEEEE. The CDR3 contains 14 residues. Trimming at V came to 4 bases and at J to 5 bases, leaving 8 bases not matched to a gene. The CDR3 region is CASSLGQVYTEAFF. The CDR3 nucleotides are TGTGCCAGCAGCCTCGGACAGGTCTATACTGAAGCTTTCTTT.

V gene TRBV29-1 combines with J gene TRBJ1-2; unclear D gene. The germline V and J ends were trimmed by 1 base and 3 bases, with 9 bases remaining between them. Germline lookup yields CDR1 SQVTM and CDR2 ANQGSEA. The CDR3 runs 13 residues. The CDR3 is CSVEVAADYGYTF. The CDR3 bases are TGCAGCGTTGAAGTCGCAGCGGACTATGGCTACACCTTC.

The chain has TRBV28 and TRBJ2-7, with TRBD1 identical over 9 bases. Germline V CDR1 and CDR2: MDHEN, SYDVKM. This CDR3 spans 15 amino acids. With 2 bases clipped from V and 1 base from J, the junction kept 3 bases outside the gene matches. CDR3 residues: CASSLTGTGSYEQYF. The DNA for the CDR3 is TGTGCCAGCAGTTTAACGGGGACAGGGTCCTACGAGCAGTACTTC.

The chain uses TRBV28 and TRBJ2-1; possible D gene TRBD1, 6 bases. Germline V gives CDR1 MDHEN, CDR2 SYDVKM. This CDR3 is 15 amino acids long. Trimming took 3 bases from V and 8 from J, leaving 17 bases between them. This CDR3 is CASSFLSQGPDEQFF. For the CDR3, the DNA is TGTGCCAGCAGTTTCCTTTCACAGGGACCCGATGAGCAGTTCTTC.

This clone was observed a single time. As DNA, the CDR3 is TGTGCCAGCAGTTTAGCTCAGCGGGACACTGAAGCTTTCTTT. It yields the protein CASSLAQRDTEAFF. The chain is built from TRBV28 and TRBJ1-1; no definite D call. V lost 2 bases and J 3 bases, leaving 10 bases between the germline ends. The CDR3 sequence is 14 residues long. Germline V gene data show CDR1 as MDHEN and CDR2 as SYDVKM.

The J gene is TRBJ2-1, the V gene TRBV4-1, with a tentative D call TRBD1 (6 bases). The V gene's germline CDR1 is MGHRA and CDR2 YSYEKL. Trimming removed 1 base from V and 9 bases from J, with 16 bases in between. CDR3 length equals 15 residues. The CDR3 region is CASSQVPSGAAEQFF. The DNA of the CDR3 is TGCGCCAGCAGCCAAGTCCCGTCAGGGGCGGCTGAGCAGTTCTTC.

In DNA form, the CDR3 reads TGCGCCAGCAGCCCTTTTGGGGCCCCCTCTGGAAACACCATATATTTT. Amino acid sequence: CASSPFGAPSGNTIYF. The rearrangement joins TRBV5-1 to TRBJ1-3, with D possibly matching TRBD1 (5 bases). V lost 4 bases, J lost 0 bases, and 14 bases lay in between. This CDR3 region has 16 residues. Germline V gene sequence: CDR1 SGHRS, CDR2 YFSETQ.

The chain couples TRBV24-1 to TRBJ2-3; TRBD2 aligns across 8 bases. There are 15 residues in the CDR3. The germline gives CDR1 KGHDR, CDR2 SFDVKD. Trimming took 3 bases from V and 1 from J; bases not matched to a gene: 2. This CDR3 is CATSDMTSGTDTQYF. DNA of the CDR3: TGTGCCACCAGTGATATGACTAGCGGCACAGATACGCAGTATTTT.

About this clone itself: Other DNA sequences in this specimen translate into the identical CDR3. The chain joins TRBV28 to TRBJ2-2; D is unresolved. The germline V and J ends were trimmed by 2 bases and 0 bases, with 10 bases remaining between them. Germline loops: CDR1 MDHEN, CDR2 SYDVKM. The CDR3 runs 16 residues. CDR3: CASSLIGTSNTGELFF. The CDR3 DNA is TGTGCCAGCAGTTTAATCGGTACGTCGAACACCGGGGAGCTGTTTTTT. Full variable domain (remainder filled in from reference TRBV28 and TRBJ2-2): DVKVTQSSRYLVKRTGEKVFLECVQDMDHENMFWYRQDPGLGLRLIYFSYDVKMKEKGDIPEGYSVSREKKERFSLILESASTNQTSMYLCASSLIGTSNTGELFFGEGSRLTVL.

The chain recombines TRBV5-1 with TRBJ1-2; 9 nucleotides align to TRBD1. The CDR3 loop spans 15 amino acids. Germline CDR1 SGHRS, CDR2 YFSETQ. The junction had 8 bases not matched to a gene; V was cut back by 4 bases and J by 4 bases. The CDR3 is CASSPAGTGIYGYTF. Here the CDR3 DNA reads TGCGCCAGCAGCCCCGCCGGGACAGGGATCTATGGCTACACCTTC.